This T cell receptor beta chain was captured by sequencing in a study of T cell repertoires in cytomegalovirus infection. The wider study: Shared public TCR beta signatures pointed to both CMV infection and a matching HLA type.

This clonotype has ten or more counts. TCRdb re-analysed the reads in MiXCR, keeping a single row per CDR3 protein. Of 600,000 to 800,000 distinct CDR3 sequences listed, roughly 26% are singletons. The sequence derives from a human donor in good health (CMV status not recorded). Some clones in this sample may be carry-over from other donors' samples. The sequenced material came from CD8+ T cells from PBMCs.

The DNA of the CDR3 is TGTGCCAGCAGCCGCCACAATGAGCAGTTCTTC. Amino acid sequence: CASSRHNEQFF. The V gene is TRBV7-9, the J gene TRBJ2-1; D gene uncertain. Germline V gives CDR1 SEHNR, CDR2 FQNEAQ (reference sequence). This CDR3 contains 11 residues. Trimming took off 5 bases at V and 5 bases at J, with 4 bases between the two ends. The full variable domain, completed using reference TRBV7-9 and TRBJ2-1, is DTGVSQNPRHKITKRGQNVTFRCDPISEHNRLYWYRQTLGQGPEFLTYFQNEAQLEKSRLLSDRFSAERPKGSFSTLEIQRTEQGDSAMYLCASSRHNEQFFGPGTRLTVL.